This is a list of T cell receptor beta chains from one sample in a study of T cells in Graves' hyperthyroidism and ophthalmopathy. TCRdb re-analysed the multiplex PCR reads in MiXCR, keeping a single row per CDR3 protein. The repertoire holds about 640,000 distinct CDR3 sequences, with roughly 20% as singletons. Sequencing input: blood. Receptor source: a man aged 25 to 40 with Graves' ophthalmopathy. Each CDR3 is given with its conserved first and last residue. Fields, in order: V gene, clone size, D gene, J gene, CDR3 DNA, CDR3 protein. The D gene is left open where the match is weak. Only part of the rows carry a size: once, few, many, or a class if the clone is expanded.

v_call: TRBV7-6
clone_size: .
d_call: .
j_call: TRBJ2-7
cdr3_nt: TGTGCCAGCAGCTTGAAGGACCACGAGCAGTACTTC
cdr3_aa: CASSLKDHEQYF

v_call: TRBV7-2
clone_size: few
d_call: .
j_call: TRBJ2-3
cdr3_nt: TGTGCCAGCAGCTCCACGAGGAGACGTAGCGGTAGGGTTACGCAGTATTTT
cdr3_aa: CASSSTRRRSGRVTQYF

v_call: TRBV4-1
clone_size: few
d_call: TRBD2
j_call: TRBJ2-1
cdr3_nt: TGCGCCAGCAGCCATGGCGGGAGGGCCCAAGAGCAGTTCTTC
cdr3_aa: CASSHGGRAQEQFF

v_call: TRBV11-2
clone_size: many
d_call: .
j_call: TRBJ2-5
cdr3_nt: TGTGCCAGCAGCTTAGATCCTAGCCAGGAGACCCAGTACTTC
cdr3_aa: CASSLDPSQETQYF

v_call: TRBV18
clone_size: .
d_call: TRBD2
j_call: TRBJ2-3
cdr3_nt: TGTGCCAGCTCACCTTCGGGACTAGCGGGAGGAACAGATACGCAGTATTTT
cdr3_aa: CASSPSGLAGGTDTQYF

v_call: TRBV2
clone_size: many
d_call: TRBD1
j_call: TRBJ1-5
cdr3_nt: TGTGCCAGCAAGTTACAGGGGCGCAATCAGCCCCAGCATTTT
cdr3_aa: CASKLQGRNQPQHF

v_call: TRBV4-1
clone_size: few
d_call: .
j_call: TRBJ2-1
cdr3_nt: TGCGCCAGCAGCCAAATAACCGCCGGTGAGCAGTTCTTC
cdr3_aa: CASSQITAGEQFF

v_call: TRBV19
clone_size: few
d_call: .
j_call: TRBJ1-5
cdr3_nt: TGTGCCAGTAGTATAGCGGGTTATAGCAATCAGCCCCAGCATTTT
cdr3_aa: CASSIAGYSNQPQHF

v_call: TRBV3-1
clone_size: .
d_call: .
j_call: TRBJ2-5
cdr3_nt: TGTGCCAGCAGCCAAGTAGTAAGGGTGGAGACCCAGTACTTC
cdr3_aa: CASSQVVRVETQYF

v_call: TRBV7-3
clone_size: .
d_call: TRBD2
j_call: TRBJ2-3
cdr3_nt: TGTGCCAGCAGTGCGGGAGCGTTTGATACGCAGTATTTT
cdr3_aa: CASSAGAFDTQYF

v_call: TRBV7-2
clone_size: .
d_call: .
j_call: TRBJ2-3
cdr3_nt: TGTGCCAGCAGCCGGGACCACACAGATACGCAGTATTTT
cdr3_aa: CASSRDHTDTQYF

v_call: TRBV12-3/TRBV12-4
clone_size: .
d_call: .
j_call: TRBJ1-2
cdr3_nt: TGTGCCAGCAGCCCGGAGCTCTATGGCTACACCTTC
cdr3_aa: CASSPELYGYTF

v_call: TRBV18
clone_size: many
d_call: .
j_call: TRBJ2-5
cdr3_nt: TGTGCCAGCTCACCACCAGAGGGGATCCAAGAGACCCAGTACTTC
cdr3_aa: CASSPPEGIQETQYF

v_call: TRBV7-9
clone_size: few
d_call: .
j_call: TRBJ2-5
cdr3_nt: TGTGCCAGCAGCTTAGAAGGGGGTGGGACCCAGTACTTC
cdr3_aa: CASSLEGGGTQYF

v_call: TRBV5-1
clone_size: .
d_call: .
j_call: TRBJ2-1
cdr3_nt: TGCGCCAGCAGCGACCCGGGGGTCTCCTACAATGAGCAGTTCTTC
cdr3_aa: CASSDPGVSYNEQFF

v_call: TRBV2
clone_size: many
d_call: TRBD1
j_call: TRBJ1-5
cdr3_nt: TGTGCCAGCCAGGAGGACAGGGATCAGCCCCAGCATTTT
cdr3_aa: CASQEDRDQPQHF

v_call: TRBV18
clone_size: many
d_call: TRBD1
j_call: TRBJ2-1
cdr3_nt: TGTGCCAGCTCACCCGGGACAGGGAGTGGTGAGCAGTTCTTC
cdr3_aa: CASSPGTGSGEQFF

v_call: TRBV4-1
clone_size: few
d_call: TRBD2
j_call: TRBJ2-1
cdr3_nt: TGCGCCAGCAGCCAAGTTTCGCGGGAGAGCAATGAGCAGTTCTTC
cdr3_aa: CASSQVSRESNEQFF

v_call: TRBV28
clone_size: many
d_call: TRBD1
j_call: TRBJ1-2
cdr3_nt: TGTGCCAGCAGCTCCGGGACAGGGTACTATGGCTACACCTTC
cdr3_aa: CASSSGTGYYGYTF

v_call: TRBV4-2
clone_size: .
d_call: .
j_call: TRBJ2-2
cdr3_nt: TGTGCCAGCAGCTACAACCCCGCAGGGATGGTGAGCACCGGGGAGCTGTTTTTT
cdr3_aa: CASSYNPAGMVSTGELFF

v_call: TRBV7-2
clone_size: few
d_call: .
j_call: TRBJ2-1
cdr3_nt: TGTGCCAGCAGCTTAGCCCCGGGGGCCCCTCTTCAGCAGTTCTTC
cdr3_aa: CASSLAPGAPLQQFF

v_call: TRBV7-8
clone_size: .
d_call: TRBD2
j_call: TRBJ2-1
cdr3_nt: TGTGCCAGCAGCGAGCGACTAGCGGACTCCTACAATGAGCAGTTCTTC
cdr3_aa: CASSERLADSYNEQFF

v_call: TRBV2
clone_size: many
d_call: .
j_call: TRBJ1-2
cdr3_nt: TGTGCCAGCAGTTACCGACAGCAGGAGGGCTACACCTTC
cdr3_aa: CASSYRQQEGYTF

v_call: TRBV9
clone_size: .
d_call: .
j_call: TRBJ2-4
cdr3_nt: TGTGCCAGCAGCCCCCAGCAAGGGTCAGCCAAAAACATTCAGTACTTC
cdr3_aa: CASSPQQGSAKNIQYF

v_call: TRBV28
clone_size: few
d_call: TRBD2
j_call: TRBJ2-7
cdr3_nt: TGTGCCAGCAGTTCCCCCGGACTAGCGGGAAGCTCCTACGAGCAGTACTTC
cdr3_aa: CASSSPGLAGSSYEQYF

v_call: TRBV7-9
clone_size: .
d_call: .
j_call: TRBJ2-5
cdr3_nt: TGTGCCAGCAGCTCCCCTCTGGGTATGCGGCAAGAGACCCAGTACTTC
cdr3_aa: CASSSPLGMRQETQYF

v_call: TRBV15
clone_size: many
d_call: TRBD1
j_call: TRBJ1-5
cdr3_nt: TGTGCCACCAGCAGAGATAAAGGGGGCGGCCAGCCCCAGCATTTT
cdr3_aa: CATSRDKGGGQPQHF

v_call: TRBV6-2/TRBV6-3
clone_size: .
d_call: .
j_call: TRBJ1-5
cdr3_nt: TGTGCCGGCTACCCGGGACTGACGACTCAGCCCCAGCATTTT
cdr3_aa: CAGYPGLTTQPQHF

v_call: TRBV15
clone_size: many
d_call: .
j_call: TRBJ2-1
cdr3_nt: TGTGCCACCAGCAGGAATTCCGAGTCCTACAATGAGCAGTTCTTC
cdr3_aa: CATSRNSESYNEQFF

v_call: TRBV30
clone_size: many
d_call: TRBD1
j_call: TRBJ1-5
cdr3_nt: TGTGCCTGGAGTGCCGACAGGGGTAGGCAGCCCCAGCATTTT
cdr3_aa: CAWSADRGRQPQHF

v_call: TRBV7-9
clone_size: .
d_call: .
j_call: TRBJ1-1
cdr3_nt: TGTGCCAGCAGCTTCTCAGAGTTACACACTGAAGCTTTCTTT
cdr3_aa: CASSFSELHTEAFF

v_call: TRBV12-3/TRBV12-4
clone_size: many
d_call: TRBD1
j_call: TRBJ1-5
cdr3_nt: TGTGCCAGCAACCTAACCGGGACAGCCGAGTTTCATAGCAATCAGCCCCAGCATTTT
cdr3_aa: CASNLTGTAEFHSNQPQHF

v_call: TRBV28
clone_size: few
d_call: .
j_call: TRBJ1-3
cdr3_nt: TGTGCCAGCAGTTTAACGGGGAATGTCGGAAACACCATATATTTT
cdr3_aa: CASSLTGNVGNTIYF

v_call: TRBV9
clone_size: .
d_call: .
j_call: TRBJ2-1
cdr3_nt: TGTGCCAGCAGCGTAGCGGGGTACAATGAGCAGTTCTTC
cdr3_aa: CASSVAGYNEQFF

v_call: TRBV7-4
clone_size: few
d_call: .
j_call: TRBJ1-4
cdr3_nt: TGTGCCAGCAGCTTCGTCAGGACTAATGAAAAACTGTTTTTT
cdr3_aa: CASSFVRTNEKLFF

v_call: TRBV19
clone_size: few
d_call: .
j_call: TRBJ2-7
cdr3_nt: TGTGCCAGTAGTATTAGAGGTAGTGCACTCTACGAGCAGTACTTC
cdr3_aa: CASSIRGSALYEQYF

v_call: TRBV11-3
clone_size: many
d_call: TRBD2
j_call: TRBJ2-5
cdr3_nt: TGTGCCAGCAGCCAAGCGGGGCAAGAGACCCAGTACTTC
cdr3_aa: CASSQAGQETQYF

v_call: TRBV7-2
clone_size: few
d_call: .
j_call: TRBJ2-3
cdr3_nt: TGTGCCAGCAGCTTAGTTACCGGAGGGCCTACAGATACGCAGTATTTT
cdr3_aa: CASSLVTGGPTDTQYF

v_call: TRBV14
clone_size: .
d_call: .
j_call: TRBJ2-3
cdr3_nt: TGTGCCAGCAGCCGCCAGGGAGTGGGAGATACGCAGTATTTT
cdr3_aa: CASSRQGVGDTQYF

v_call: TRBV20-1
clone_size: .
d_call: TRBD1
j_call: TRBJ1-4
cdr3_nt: TGCAGTGCTAGCCCCCTAGGACAGGGGAGTTTTGGGGAAAAACTGTTTTTT
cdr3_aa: CSASPLGQGSFGEKLFF

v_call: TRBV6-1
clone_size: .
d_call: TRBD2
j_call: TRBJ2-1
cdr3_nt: TGTGCCAGCAGTCTGAACCCGGGACTAGAGGGGGGTGAGCAGTTCTTC
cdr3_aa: CASSLNPGLEGGEQFF